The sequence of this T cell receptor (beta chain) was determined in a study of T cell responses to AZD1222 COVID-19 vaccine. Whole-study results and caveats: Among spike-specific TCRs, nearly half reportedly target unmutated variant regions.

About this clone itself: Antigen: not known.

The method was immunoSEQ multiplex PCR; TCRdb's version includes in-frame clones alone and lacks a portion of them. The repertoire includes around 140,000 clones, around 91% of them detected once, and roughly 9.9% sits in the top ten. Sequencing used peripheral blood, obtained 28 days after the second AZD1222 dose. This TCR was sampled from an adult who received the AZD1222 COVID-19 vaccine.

CDR3 DNA: TGTGCCAGCAGCTTAGCGCGGGACACTCATGAAAAACTGTTTTTT. It is translated as CASSLARDTHEKLFF. J is TRBJ1-4 and V is TRBV7-9; a weak D match, TRBD1 (6 bases). Trimming removed 0 bases from V and 6 bases from J, with 11 bases in between. The germline V gene encodes CDR1 SEHNR and CDR2 FQNEAQ (reference sequence). CDR3 length: 15 residues.